This T cell receptor (beta chain) was captured in a study of control samples from healthy donors and cancer patients. Sequencing used immunoSEQ multiplex PCR; TCRdb keeps in-frame clones, though not all of them. The sample shows under 85,000 clones, under 95% of them seen only once. The CDR3 covers 14 residues. Trimming removed 3 bases at V and 0 bases at J, with 6 bases between. Germline V lookup: CDR1 SEHNR, CDR2 FQNEAQ (reference sequence). The source is a woman aged 40 to 55 with lung cancer. This sequence joins TRBV7-9 and TRBJ1-3; D not resolved. Source material: PBMCs. In DNA form, the CDR3 reads TGTGCCAGCAGCTTCGCACTCTCTGGAAACACCATATATTTT. Translating gives CASSFALSGNTIYF.